A selection of T cell receptor beta chains follows, all from one sample in a study of T cell changes during pregnancy in multiple sclerosis. Generated by immunoSEQ multiplex PCR, the TCRdb table keeps only in-frame clones and is missing some. The sample lists some 44,000 clones, about 85% seen once, with approximately 1.2% in the top ten. Sequencing used CD4+ T cells from peripheral blood mononuclear cells, obtained in the second trimester of pregnancy. Every receptor here comes from a female donor with multiple sclerosis, enrolled in a pregnancy study. CDR3s leave out the opening cysteine and the closing phenylalanine or tryptophan. Each record gives: CDR3 length, V gene, CDR3 protein.

>13|TRBV4-3
ASSRNAGREETQY
>13|TRBV27
ASMLAGGPYNEQF
>16|TRBV7-3
ASSLGRTPLSGANVLT
>11|TRBV7-3
ASSLTPGTEAF
>13|TRBV7-6
ASSFLAGGTGELF
>13|TRBV19
ASSRASGRVHEQF
>12|TRBV7-2
ASRAGGERETQY
>17|TRBV7-9
ASSLLAFSGRQDRETQY
>13|TRBV19
ASSIKRDSTYEQY
>13|TRBV28
ASSSTGQGKEKLF
>13|TRBV4-3
ASSQAVAVSYGYT
>13|TRBV28
ASSLRTLRRETQY
>14|TRBV5-1
ASSLSGGQGFNEQY
>13|TRBV5-6
ASSLGQDSSYEQY
>10|TRBV5-6
ASSPGQGPQF
>14|TRBV9
ASSVGPGGLTGELF
>14|TRBV5-1
ASSVNPGLTSREAF
>13|TRBV9
ASSGGTLGYNEQF
>12|TRBV9
ASSVGAESYGYT
>11|TRBV9
ASSVGPLYEQY
>13|TRBV6-6
ASSYPPGQGYGYT
>13|TRBV18
ASSPLASSYNEQF
>14|TRBV7-9
ASSQVKGRADGELF
>14|TRBV6-6
ASSYSPQSTREEAF
>15|TRBV27
ASSLSISGRAGNEQY
>14|TRBV5-1
ASSLSGGSVRETQY
>13|TRBV28
ASSLLRGTGSEQF
>13|TRBV5-4
ASSSIAETKETQY
>12|TRBV19
ASSIDPAGETQY
>14|TRBV13
ASSPPSGRNYNEQF
>15|TRBV18
ASSQFTRNVGPYEQY
>11|TRBV5-1
ASSSLSGNTIY
>12|TRBV4-2
ASSQDSSNQPQH
>11|TRBV27
ASSTQGATEAF
>16|TRBV7-6
ASSLGRILSGGYNEQF
>14|TRBV6-1
ASSELLKTSTDTQY
>13|TRBV7-9
ASSPTASGTTEAF